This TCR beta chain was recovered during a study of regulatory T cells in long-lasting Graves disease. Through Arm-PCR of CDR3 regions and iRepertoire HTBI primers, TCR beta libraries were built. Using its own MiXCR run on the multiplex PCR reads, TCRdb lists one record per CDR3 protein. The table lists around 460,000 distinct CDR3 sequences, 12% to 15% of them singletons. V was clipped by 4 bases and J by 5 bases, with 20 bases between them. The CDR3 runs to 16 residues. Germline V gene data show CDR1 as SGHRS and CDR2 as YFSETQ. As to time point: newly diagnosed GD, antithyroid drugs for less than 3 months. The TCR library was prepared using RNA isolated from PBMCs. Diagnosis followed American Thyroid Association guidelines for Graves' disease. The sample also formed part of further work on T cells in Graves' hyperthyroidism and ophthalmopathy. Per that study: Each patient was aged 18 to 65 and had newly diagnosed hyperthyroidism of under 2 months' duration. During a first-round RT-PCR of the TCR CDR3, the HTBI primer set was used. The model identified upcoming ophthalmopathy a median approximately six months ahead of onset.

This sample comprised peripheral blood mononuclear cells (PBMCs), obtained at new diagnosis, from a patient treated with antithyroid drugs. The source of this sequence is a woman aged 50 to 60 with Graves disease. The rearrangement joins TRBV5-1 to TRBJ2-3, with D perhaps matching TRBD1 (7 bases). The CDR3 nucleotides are TGCGCCAGCAGCCCACGGACCAGGGGGGCTGGAGATACGCAGTATTTT. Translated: CASSPRTRGAGDTQYF.